Listed below are T cell receptor beta chains from one sample, sequenced in a study of PD-1 blockade in classical Hodgkin lymphoma. Clones were sequenced by immunoSEQ multiplex PCR, and TCRdb holds only the in-frame ones, with some missing. The sample lists tens of thousands of clones; 70% to 80% were seen once. The sequencing used peripheral blood mononuclear cells (PBMCs), collected before the second cycle of nivolumab. Every receptor here comes from a human donor with classical Hodgkin lymphoma. Both conserved end residues are part of each CDR3. A D gene is named only where the DNA matches it firmly. The size field is filled for only some rows; it gives once, few, many or a size class.

V gene	clone size	J gene	D gene	CDR3 DNA	CDR3 protein
TRBV4-1	.	TRBJ2-1	.	TGCGCCAGCAGCCAAGGTCAGTCCTCCTACAATGAGCAGTTCTTC	CASSQGQSSYNEQFF
TRBV7-9	.	TRBJ2-5	TRBD2	TGTGCCAGCAGCCGGTATTCTAGCGGGAGTATGGAGACCCAGTACTTC	CASSRYSSGSMETQYF
TRBV4-3	.	TRBJ2-5	TRBD1	TGCGCCAGCAGCCAAGGGGACAGGGGAAGAGAGACCCAGTACTTC	CASSQGDRGRETQYF
TRBV20-1	.	TRBJ2-7	.	TGCAGTGCTAGGACAGGCTACGAGCAGTACTTC	CSARTGYEQYF
TRBV12-2	.	TRBJ1-1	.	TGTGCAAGTGGTGACCGGGGTTTTCGGAAGAACACTGAAGCTTTCTTT	CASGDRGFRKNTEAFF
TRBV4-3	.	TRBJ2-1	.	TGCGCCAGCAGCCAAGATACGTACAGGACATCCTCCTACAATGAGCAGTTCTTC	CASSQDTYRTSSYNEQFF
TRBV7-8	medium-sized	TRBJ2-2	.	TGTGCCAGCAGCTTAGGGGCGAACACCGGGGAGCTGTTTTTT	CASSLGANTGELFF
TRBV5-5	.	TRBJ2-2	.	TGTGCCAGCAGCTTGGATGTCGCAGGGCCGAACACCGGGGAGCTGTTTTTT	CASSLDVAGPNTGELFF
TRBV7-9	.	TRBJ1-3	.	TGTGCCAGCAGGGCGGATAGGGTGCCCCTCGGTGGAAACACCATATATTTT	CASRADRVPLGGNTIYF
TRBV4-1	.	TRBJ1-2	.	TGCGCCAGCAGCCAAGCCTGGCCTCTAGGGAGTGGGACCTATGGCTACACCTTC	CASSQAWPLGSGTYGYTF
TRBV5-6	.	TRBJ1-2	.	TGTGCCAGCAGCTATAATCCAGGCTACTATGGCTACACCTTC	CASSYNPGYYGYTF